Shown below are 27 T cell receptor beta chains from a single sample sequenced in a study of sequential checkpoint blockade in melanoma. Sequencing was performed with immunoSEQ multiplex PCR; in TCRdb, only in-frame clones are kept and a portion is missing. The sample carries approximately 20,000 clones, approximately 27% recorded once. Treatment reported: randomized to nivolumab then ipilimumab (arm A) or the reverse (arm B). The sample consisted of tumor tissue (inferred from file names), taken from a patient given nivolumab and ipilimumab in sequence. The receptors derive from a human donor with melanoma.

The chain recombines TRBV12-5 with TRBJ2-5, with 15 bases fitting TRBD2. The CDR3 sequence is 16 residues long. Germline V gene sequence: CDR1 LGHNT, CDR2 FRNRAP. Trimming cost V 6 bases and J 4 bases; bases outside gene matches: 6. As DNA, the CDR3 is TGTGCTAGTGGCACTGGACTAGCGGGGGGGCTAGAGACCCAGTACTTC. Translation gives CASGTGLAGGLETQYF.

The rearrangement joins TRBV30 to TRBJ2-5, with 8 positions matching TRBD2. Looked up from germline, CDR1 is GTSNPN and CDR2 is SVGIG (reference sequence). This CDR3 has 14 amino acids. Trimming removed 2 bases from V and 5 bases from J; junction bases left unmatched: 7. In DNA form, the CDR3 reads TGTGCCTGGAGTAGGGGGGGACTAGTGGAGACCCAGTACTTC. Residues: CAWSRGGLVETQYF.

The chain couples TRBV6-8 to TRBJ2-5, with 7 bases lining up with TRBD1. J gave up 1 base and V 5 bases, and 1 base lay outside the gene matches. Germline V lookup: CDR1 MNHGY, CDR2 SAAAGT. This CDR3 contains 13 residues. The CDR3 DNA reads TGTGCCAGCAGTAGACAGGGCCAAGAGACCCAGTACTTC. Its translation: CASSRQGQETQYF.

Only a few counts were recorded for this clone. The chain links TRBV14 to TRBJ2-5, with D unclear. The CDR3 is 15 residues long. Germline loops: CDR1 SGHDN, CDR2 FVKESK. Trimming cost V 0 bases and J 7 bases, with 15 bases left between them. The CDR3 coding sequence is TGTGCCAGCAGCCAAGACCCCCCTGTTGTTGGGACCCAGTACTTC. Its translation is CASSQDPPVVGTQYF.

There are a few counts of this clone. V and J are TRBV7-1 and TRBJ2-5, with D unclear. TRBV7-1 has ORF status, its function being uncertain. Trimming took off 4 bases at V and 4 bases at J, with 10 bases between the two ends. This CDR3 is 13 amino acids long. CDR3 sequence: CASSLTYSETQYF. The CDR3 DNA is TGTGCCAGCAGCTTAACCTACTCAGAGACCCAGTACTTC.

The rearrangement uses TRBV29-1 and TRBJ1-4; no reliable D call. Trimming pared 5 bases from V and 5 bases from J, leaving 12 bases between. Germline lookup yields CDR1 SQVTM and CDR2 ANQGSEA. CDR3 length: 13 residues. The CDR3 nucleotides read TGCAGCGTTAGGGAACACCTGAATGAAAAACTGTTTTTT. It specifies CSVREHLNEKLFF.

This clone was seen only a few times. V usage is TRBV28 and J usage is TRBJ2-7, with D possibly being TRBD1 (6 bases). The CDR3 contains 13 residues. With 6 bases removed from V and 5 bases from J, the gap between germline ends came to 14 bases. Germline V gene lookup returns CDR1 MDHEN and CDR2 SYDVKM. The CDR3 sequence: CASRRGSENEQYF. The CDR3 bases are TGTGCCAGCAGAAGGGGGAGTGAGAACGAGCAGTACTTC.

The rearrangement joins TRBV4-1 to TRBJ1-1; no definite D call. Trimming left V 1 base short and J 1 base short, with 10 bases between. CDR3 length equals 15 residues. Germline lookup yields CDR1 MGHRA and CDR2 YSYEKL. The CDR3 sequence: CASSQGERANTEAFF. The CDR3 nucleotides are TGCGCCAGCAGCCAAGGTGAGAGAGCGAACACTGAAGCTTTCTTT.

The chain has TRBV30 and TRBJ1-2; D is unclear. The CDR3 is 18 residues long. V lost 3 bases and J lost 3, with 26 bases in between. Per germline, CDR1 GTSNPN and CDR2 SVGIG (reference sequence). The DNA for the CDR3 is TGTGCCTGGAGCCAAACGGCCTATTCGATCTTTGGAGACTATGGCTACACCTTC. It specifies CAWSQTAYSIFGDYGYTF.

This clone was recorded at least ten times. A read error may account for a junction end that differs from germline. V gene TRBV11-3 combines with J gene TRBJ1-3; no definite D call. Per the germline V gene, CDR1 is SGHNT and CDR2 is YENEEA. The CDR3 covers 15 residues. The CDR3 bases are TGTGCCAGCAGCTTAAACAGAGACTCTGCAAACACCATATATTTT. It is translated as CASSLNRDSANTIYF.

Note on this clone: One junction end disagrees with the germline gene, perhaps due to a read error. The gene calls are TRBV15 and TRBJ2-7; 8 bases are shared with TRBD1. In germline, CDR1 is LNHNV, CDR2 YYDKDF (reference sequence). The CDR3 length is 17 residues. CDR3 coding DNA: TGTGCCACCAGCCCAAGTGGGGGGACAGGAGACTCCCACGAGCAGTACTTC. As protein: CATSPSGGTGDSHEQYF. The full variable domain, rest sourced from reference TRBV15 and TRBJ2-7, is DAMVIQNPRYQVTQFGKPVTLSCSQTLNHNVMYWYQQKSSQAPKLLFHYYDKDFNNEADTPDNFQSRRPNTSFCFLDIRSPGLGDTAMYLCATSPSGGTGDSHEQYFGPGTRLTVT.

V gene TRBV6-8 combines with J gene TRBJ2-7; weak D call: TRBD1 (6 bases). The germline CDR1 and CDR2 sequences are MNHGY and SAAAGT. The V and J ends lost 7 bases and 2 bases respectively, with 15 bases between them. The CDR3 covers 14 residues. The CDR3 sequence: CASTRRTATYEQYF. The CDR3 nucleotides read TGTGCCAGCACCCGACGGACAGCGACCTACGAGCAGTACTTC.

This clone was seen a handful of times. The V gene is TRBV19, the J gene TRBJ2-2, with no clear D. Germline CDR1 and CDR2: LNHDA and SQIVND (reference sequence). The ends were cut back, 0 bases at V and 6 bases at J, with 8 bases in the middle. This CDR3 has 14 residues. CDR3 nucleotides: TGTGCCAGTAGTATAGATGCGCTCGCCGGGGAGCTGTTTTTT. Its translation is CASSIDALAGELFF.

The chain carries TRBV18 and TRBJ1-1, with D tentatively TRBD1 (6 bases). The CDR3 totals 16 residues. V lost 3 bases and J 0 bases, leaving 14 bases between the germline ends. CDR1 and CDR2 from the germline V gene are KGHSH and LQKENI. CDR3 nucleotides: TGTGCCAGCTCACCTAAAGGGGGGGTCTTGAACACTGAAGCTTTCTTT. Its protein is CASSPKGGVLNTEAFF. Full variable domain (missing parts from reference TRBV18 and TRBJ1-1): NAGVMQNPRHLVRRRGQEARLRCSPMKGHSHVYWYRQLPEEGLKFMVYLQKENIIDESGMPKERFSAEFPKEGPSILRIQQVVRGDSAAYFCASSPKGGVLNTEAFFGQGTRLTVV.

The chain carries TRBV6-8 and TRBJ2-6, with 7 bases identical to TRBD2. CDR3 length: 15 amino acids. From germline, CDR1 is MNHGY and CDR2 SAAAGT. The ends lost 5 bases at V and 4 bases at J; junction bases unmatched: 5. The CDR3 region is CASSPPGGGANVLTF. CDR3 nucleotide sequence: TGTGCCAGCAGTCCCCCGGGGGGAGGGGCCAACGTCCTGACTTTC.

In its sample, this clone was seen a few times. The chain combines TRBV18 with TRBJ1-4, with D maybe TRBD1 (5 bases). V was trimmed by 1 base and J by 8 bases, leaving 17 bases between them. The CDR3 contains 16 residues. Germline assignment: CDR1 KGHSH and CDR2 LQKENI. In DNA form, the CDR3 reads TGTGCCAGCTCACCACGGACGCAGGGATATGGGGAAAAACTGTTTTTT. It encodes CASSPRTQGYGEKLFF.

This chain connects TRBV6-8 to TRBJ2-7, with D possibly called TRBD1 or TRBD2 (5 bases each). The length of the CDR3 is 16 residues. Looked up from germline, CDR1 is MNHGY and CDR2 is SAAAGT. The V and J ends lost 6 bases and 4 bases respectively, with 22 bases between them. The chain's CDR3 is CASSPRWGSEKYEQYF. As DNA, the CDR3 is TGTGCCAGCAGCCCAAGATGGGGGTCTGAAAAATACGAGCAGTACTTC.

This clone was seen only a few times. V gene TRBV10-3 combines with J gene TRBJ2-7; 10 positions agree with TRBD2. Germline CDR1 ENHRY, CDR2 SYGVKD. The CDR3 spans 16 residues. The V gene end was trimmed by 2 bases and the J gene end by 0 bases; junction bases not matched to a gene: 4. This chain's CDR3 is CAISERSGRSSYEQYF. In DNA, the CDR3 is TGTGCCATCAGTGAGCGTAGCGGGAGGAGCTCCTACGAGCAGTACTTC.

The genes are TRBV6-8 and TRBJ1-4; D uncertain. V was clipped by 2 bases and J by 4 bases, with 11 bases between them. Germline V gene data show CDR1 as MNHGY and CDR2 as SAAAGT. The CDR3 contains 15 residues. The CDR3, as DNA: TGTGCCAGCAGTTACGGGCAGGCCTATAATGAAAAACTGTTTTTT. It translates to CASSYGQAYNEKLFF.

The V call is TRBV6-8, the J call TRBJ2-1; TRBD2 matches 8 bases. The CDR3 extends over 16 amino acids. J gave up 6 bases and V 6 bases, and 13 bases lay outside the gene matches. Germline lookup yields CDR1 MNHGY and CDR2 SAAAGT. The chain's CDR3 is CASRPFSGLVGNEQFF. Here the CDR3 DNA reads TGTGCCAGCAGACCCTTCTCGGGACTAGTGGGCAATGAGCAGTTCTTC.

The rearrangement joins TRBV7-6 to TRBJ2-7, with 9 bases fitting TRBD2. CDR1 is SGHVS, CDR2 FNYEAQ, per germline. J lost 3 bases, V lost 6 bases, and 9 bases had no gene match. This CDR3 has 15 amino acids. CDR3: CASSTLSGSLYEQYF. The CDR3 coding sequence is TGTGCCAGCAGTACCCTTAGCGGGAGTCTCTACGAGCAGTACTTC.

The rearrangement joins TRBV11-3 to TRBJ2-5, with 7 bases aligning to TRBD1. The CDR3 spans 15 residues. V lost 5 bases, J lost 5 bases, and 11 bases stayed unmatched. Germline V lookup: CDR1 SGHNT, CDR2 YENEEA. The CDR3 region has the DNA TGTGCCAGCAGCCTCGGCAGGGGGAAGTCGGAGACCCAGTACTTC. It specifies CASSLGRGKSETQYF.

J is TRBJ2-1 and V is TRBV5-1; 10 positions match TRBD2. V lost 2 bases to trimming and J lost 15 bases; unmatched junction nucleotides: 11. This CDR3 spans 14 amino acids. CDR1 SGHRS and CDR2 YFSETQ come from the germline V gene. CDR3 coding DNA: TGCGCCAGCAGCTTCTTGGCTAGCGGGGGCCCTTGGTTCTTC. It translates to CASSFLASGGPWFF.

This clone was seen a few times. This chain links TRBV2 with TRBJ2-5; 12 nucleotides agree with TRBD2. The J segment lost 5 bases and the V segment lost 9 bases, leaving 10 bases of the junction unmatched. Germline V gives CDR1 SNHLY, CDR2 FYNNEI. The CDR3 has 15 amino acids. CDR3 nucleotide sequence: TGTGCCAGTAGTAGACTAGCGGGAGTGAAGGAGACCCAGTACTTC. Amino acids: CASSRLAGVKETQYF.

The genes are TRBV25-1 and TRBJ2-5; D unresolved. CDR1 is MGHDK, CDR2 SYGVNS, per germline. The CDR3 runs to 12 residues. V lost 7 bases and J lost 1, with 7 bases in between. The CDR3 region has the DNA TGTGCCAGCATGACGGTCCAAGAGACCCAGTACTTC. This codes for CASMTVQETQYF.

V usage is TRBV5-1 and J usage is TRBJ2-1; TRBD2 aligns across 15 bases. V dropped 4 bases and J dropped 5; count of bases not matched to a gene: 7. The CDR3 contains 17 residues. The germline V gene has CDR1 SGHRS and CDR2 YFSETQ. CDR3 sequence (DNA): TGCGCCAGCAGCCTTGGGGGACTAGCGGGGGGCCACAATGAGCAGTTCTTC. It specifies CASSLGGLAGGHNEQFF.

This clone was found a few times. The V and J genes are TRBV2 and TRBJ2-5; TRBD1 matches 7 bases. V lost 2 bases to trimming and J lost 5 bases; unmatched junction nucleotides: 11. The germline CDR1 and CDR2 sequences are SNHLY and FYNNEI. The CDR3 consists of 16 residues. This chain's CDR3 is CASSERPPTGYETQYF. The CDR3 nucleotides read TGTGCCAGCAGTGAACGCCCTCCGACAGGGTACGAGACCCAGTACTTC. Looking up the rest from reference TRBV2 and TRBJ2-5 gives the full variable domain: EPEVTQTPSHQVTQMGQEVILRCVPISNHLYFYWYRQILGQKVEFLVSFYNNEISEKSEIFDDQFSVERPDGSNFTLKIRSTKLEDSAMYFCASSERPPTGYETQYFGPGTRLLVL.